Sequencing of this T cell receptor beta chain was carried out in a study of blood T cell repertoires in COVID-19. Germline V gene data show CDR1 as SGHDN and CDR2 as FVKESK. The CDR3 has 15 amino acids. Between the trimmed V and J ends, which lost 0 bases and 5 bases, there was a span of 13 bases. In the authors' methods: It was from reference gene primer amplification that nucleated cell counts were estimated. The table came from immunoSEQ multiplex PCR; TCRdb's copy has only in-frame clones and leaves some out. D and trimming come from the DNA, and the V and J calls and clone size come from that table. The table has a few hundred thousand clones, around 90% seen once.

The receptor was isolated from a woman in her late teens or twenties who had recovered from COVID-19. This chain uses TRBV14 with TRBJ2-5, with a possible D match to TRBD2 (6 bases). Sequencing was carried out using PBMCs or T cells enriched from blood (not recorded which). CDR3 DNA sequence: TGTGCCAGCAGCCAAGATGAGGCAGGGAGGGAGACCCAGTACTTC. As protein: CASSQDEAGRETQYF. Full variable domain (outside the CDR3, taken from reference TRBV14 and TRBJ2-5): EAGVTQFPSHSVIEKGQTVTLRCDPISGHDNLYWYRRVMGKEIKFLLHFVKESKQDESGMPNNRFLAERTGGTYSTLKVQPAELEDSGVYFCASSQDEAGRETQYFGPGTRLLVL.